Listed below are T cell receptor beta chains from one sample, sequenced in a study of shared T cell receptors in the human thymus. TCRdb's table, derived via immunoSEQ multiplex PCR, lists solely in-frame clones and lacks some. Of about 610,000 clones listed, approximately 87% are singletons. These same records also appear under a second study, on human thymus T cells.

The sequenced sample consisted of thymocytes. These receptors were taken from a boy in the first two years of life with a congenital heart defect. CDR3s include the opening cysteine and the closing phenylalanine or tryptophan.

v_call: TRBV4-1
j_call: TRBJ2-7
cdr3_length: 19
cdr3_aa: CASSQEWAGGSRPVYEQYF

v_call: TRBV9
j_call: TRBJ2-1
cdr3_length: 16
cdr3_aa: CASSVTGTSTYNEQFF

v_call: TRBV2
j_call: TRBJ2-7
cdr3_length: 15
cdr3_aa: CASSERGGRMYEQYF

v_call: TRBV30
j_call: TRBJ2-1
cdr3_length: 13
cdr3_aa: CAWSADSPNEQFF

v_call: TRBV4-3
j_call: TRBJ2-6
cdr3_length: 19
cdr3_aa: CASSQASPQGARGANVLTF

v_call: TRBV4-1
j_call: TRBJ2-1
cdr3_length: 16
cdr3_aa: CASSRGGREVGDEQFF

v_call: TRBV28
j_call: TRBJ2-3
cdr3_length: 14
cdr3_aa: CASQGAGSTDTQYF

v_call: TRBV7-8
j_call: TRBJ2-3
cdr3_length: 20
cdr3_aa: CASSLAGTSGSLSSTDTQYF

v_call: TRBV27
j_call: TRBJ2-4
cdr3_length: 16
cdr3_aa: CASSTRGSLAKNIQYF

v_call: TRBV5-6
j_call: TRBJ2-7
cdr3_length: 18
cdr3_aa: CASSVGRILRDRAYEQYF

v_call: TRBV5-3
j_call: TRBJ2-2
cdr3_length: 18
cdr3_aa: CARSLVLASPFNTGELFF

v_call: TRBV7-9
j_call: TRBJ2-2
cdr3_length: 15
cdr3_aa: CASSVTSGGTGELFF

v_call: TRBV5-6
j_call: TRBJ1-5
cdr3_length: 18
cdr3_aa: CASSLRTGGRNSNQPQHF

v_call: TRBV9
j_call: TRBJ2-5
cdr3_length: 15
cdr3_aa: CASSLRDRGIETQYF

v_call: TRBV5-1
j_call: TRBJ1-1
cdr3_length: 17
cdr3_aa: CASSLGNFGNGDTEAFF

v_call: TRBV27
j_call: TRBJ2-7
cdr3_length: 15
cdr3_aa: CASSFRGRQLDEQYF

v_call: TRBV27
j_call: TRBJ1-1
cdr3_length: 14
cdr3_aa: CASSLLQGSPEAFF

v_call: TRBV5-6
j_call: TRBJ2-1
cdr3_length: 14
cdr3_aa: CASSFDSGYNEQFF

v_call: TRBV5-6
j_call: TRBJ2-3
cdr3_length: 19
cdr3_aa: CASSLSPGQGARGTDTQYF

v_call: TRBV7-8
j_call: TRBJ2-7
cdr3_length: 15
cdr3_aa: CASSLGGSSPYEQYF

v_call: TRBV11-1
j_call: TRBJ2-1
cdr3_length: 17
cdr3_aa: CASSPNPGRAPYNEQFF

v_call: TRBV21-1
j_call: TRBJ1-2
cdr3_length: 16
cdr3_aa: CASSKSWDRVNYGYTF

v_call: TRBV4-2
j_call: TRBJ1-1
cdr3_length: 15
cdr3_aa: CASSQAGHMNTEAFF

v_call: TRBV19
j_call: TRBJ2-2
cdr3_length: 15
cdr3_aa: CASRSRGASTGELFF

v_call: TRBV5-1
j_call: TRBJ2-7
cdr3_length: 14
cdr3_aa: CASSLGGASYEQYF

v_call: TRBV16
j_call: TRBJ2-3
cdr3_length: 19
cdr3_aa: CASSQYHFRTSGSTDTQYF

v_call: TRBV4-2
j_call: TRBJ2-5
cdr3_length: 18
cdr3_aa: CASSQELGGLQYQETQYF

v_call: TRBV13
j_call: TRBJ2-1
cdr3_length: 20
cdr3_aa: CASSLEAASGGDWGLNEQFF

v_call: TRBV11-2
j_call: TRBJ2-7
cdr3_length: 15
cdr3_aa: CASSPGADRTYEQYF

v_call: TRBV7-3
j_call: TRBJ2-1
cdr3_length: 17
cdr3_aa: CASSPHPLAGDRHEQFF

v_call: TRBV10-3
j_call: TRBJ2-1
cdr3_length: 15
cdr3_aa: CAISEGPAGDNEQFF

v_call: TRBV4-1
j_call: TRBJ2-2
cdr3_length: 19
cdr3_aa: CASSQERTSGRAFNGELFF

v_call: TRBV11-3
j_call: TRBJ2-7
cdr3_length: 14
cdr3_aa: CAGSEPGHSYEQYF

v_call: TRBV4-1
j_call: TRBJ2-7
cdr3_length: 15
cdr3_aa: CASSQGRGRSYEQYF

v_call: TRBV28
j_call: TRBJ2-7
cdr3_length: 15
cdr3_aa: CASSLSPRGPYEQYF

v_call: TRBV4-3
j_call: TRBJ2-3
cdr3_length: 17
cdr3_aa: CASSPKGPTGATDTQYF

v_call: TRBV7-9
j_call: TRBJ2-1
cdr3_length: 15
cdr3_aa: CASSGGQGPYNEQFF

v_call: TRBV6-1
j_call: TRBJ1-1
cdr3_length: 19
cdr3_aa: CASSENTSRLTRGDTEAFF

v_call: TRBV5-5
j_call: TRBJ2-7
cdr3_length: 16
cdr3_aa: CASSCPPDRGINEQYF

v_call: TRBV5-1
j_call: TRBJ2-3
cdr3_length: 17
cdr3_aa: CASSLETSGTSTDTQYF

v_call: TRBV6-5
j_call: TRBJ1-5
cdr3_length: 13
cdr3_aa: CASSPNRDRPQHF

v_call: TRBV7-9
j_call: TRBJ2-2
cdr3_length: 16
cdr3_aa: CASSLAFRGYTGELFF

v_call: TRBV6-1
j_call: TRBJ2-7
cdr3_length: 14
cdr3_aa: CASSAQDGRDEQYF